The rows below give T cell receptor beta chains drawn from one sample of a study of blood T cell repertoires in COVID-19. The assay was immunoSEQ multiplex PCR, and TCRdb's table has in-frame clones only and misses some. The repertoire includes roughly 200,000 clones, over 80% of them detected once, and around 7% sits in the top ten. Sequencing input: peripheral blood. The receptors were sampled from a middle-aged woman with COVID-19, enrolled during active disease. The CDR3 runs from the conserved cysteine through the conserved F or W. A D gene is named only where the DNA matches it firmly.

D gene: .; J gene: TRBJ1-5; V gene: TRBV5-1; CDR3 protein: CASSLGTANQPQHF
D gene: .; J gene: TRBJ2-1; V gene: TRBV29-1; CDR3 protein: CSVDLLSYNEQFF
D gene: .; J gene: TRBJ1-2; V gene: TRBV12-3/TRBV12-4; CDR3 protein: CASSPGRGGYTF
D gene: TRBD1; J gene: TRBJ1-5; V gene: TRBV18; CDR3 protein: CASSPREGANQPQHF
D gene: TRBD2; J gene: TRBJ2-1; V gene: TRBV6-6; CDR3 protein: CASSYTKRGSNNEQFF
D gene: TRBD1; J gene: TRBJ1-6; V gene: TRBV28; CDR3 protein: CASSLPTGNSPLHF
D gene: TRBD2; J gene: TRBJ2-2; V gene: TRBV29-1; CDR3 protein: CSVLTSGRASGELFF
D gene: .; J gene: TRBJ1-2; V gene: TRBV7-2; CDR3 protein: CASSLGTPGSYGYTF
D gene: TRBD2; J gene: TRBJ2-1; V gene: TRBV9; CDR3 protein: CASSVQAGGGYNEQFF
D gene: .; J gene: TRBJ1-6; V gene: TRBV28; CDR3 protein: CASSRDSPLHF
D gene: .; J gene: TRBJ2-7; V gene: TRBV6-5; CDR3 protein: CASSPHYEQYF
D gene: .; J gene: TRBJ2-1; V gene: TRBV27; CDR3 protein: CASSLEEGRFFHEQFF
D gene: .; J gene: TRBJ1-3; V gene: TRBV28; CDR3 protein: CASSLYENTIYF
D gene: TRBD2; J gene: TRBJ2-7; V gene: TRBV10-3; CDR3 protein: CAIRPPGLAGENEQYF
D gene: TRBD1; J gene: TRBJ2-1; V gene: TRBV29-1; CDR3 protein: CSAYQYRQGSSYNEQFF
D gene: .; J gene: TRBJ1-6; V gene: TRBV28; CDR3 protein: CASLGDIRNSPLHF
D gene: .; J gene: TRBJ1-5; V gene: TRBV18; CDR3 protein: CASSLTSGGGSNQPQHF
D gene: .; J gene: TRBJ1-1; V gene: TRBV7-6; CDR3 protein: CASSLGGGARTFF
D gene: .; J gene: TRBJ1-5; V gene: TRBV16; CDR3 protein: CASSQSSSNQPQHF
D gene: TRBD1; J gene: TRBJ1-5; V gene: TRBV28; CDR3 protein: CASRRQGSGNQPQHF
D gene: .; J gene: TRBJ1-6; V gene: TRBV14; CDR3 protein: CASSQVRGRGYNSPLHF
D gene: TRBD2; J gene: TRBJ2-1; V gene: TRBV5-1; CDR3 protein: CASSLAGGLASYNEQFF
D gene: TRBD1; J gene: TRBJ1-4; V gene: TRBV19; CDR3 protein: CASSVQGGMEKLFF